This T cell receptor (beta chain) was sequenced for a study of T-cell memory formation after mild COVID-19. The table lists this clonotype with a few counts. Each CDR3 protein gets one entry after TCRdb re-called the 5' RACE reads with MiXCR. The sample has fewer than 450,000 distinct CDR3 sequences; 24% are singletons. The CDR3 is 16 amino acids. The V end lost 5 bases, the J end lost 1 base, and 14 bases lay between the germline ends. Germline loops: CDR1 MNHEY, CDR2 SVGAGI. The rearrangement joins TRBV6-5 to TRBJ2-2; no reliable D call. The TCR was taken from an adult woman who had mild COVID-19 (a few samples of this study predate the infection). Cell type and time point are not known. The sequenced material came from PBMCs or a T cell subset sorted from them (not recorded which). DNA for the CDR3: TGTGCCAGCAGTCCCGACCCCTCGGGGAACACCGGGGAGCTGTTTTTT. This codes for CASSPDPSGNTGELFF.